Each of the 17 T cell receptor beta chains below was sequenced from the same sample in a study of cytomegalovirus exposure and HLA in healthy donors. Amplification used 60 Vbeta primers and 13 Jbeta primers. Sequenced by immunoSEQ multiplex PCR; TCRdb stores in-frame clones only, minus some. This sample has about 110,000 clones, with about 73% found just once. Sequenced: PBMCs. Source of these receptors: a woman in her 30s in good health and CMV-seronegative.

This clone has just a few counts. In DNA, the CDR3 is TGTGCCAGCAGCTTGTACCGGGACTACGTCGGAGAAGAGACCCAGTACTTC. Amino acid sequence: CASSLYRDYVGEETQYF. The chain uses TRBV5-4 and TRBJ2-5; 7 positions agree with TRBD2. The CDR3 spans 17 residues. Germline V gene lookup returns CDR1 SGHNT and CDR2 YYREEE (reference sequence). Germline trimming cut 1 base from V and 3 bases from J; bases unmatched to any gene: 12.

The rearrangement joins TRBV6-1 to TRBJ2-3; D is undetermined. Trimming left V 1 base short and J 2 bases short, with 7 bases between. The CDR3 contains 14 residues. Germline CDR1 reads MNHNS; CDR2 reads SASEGT. CDR3 amino acids: CASSEVGVTDTQYF. The CDR3 DNA is TGTGCCAGCAGTGAAGTAGGAGTCACAGATACGCAGTATTTT.

V and J are TRBV9 and TRBJ2-7; 8 bases agree with TRBD1. Trimming removed 3 bases from V and 5 bases from J; junction bases left unmatched: 7. The CDR3 has 14 amino acids. CDR1 SGDLS and CDR2 YYNGEE come from the germline V gene. CDR3 coding DNA: TGTGCCAGCAGCGCCGCGACAGGGGCTGACGAGCAGTACTTC. This translates into CASSAATGADEQYF.

This clone was found once. Here the CDR3 DNA reads TGTGCCAGCAGCTTAGGAGTAGGGGGCGCAGGAGAAAAACTGTTTTTT. Translation gives CASSLGVGGAGEKLFF. The V gene is TRBV7-2, the J gene TRBJ1-4; 7 bases agree with TRBD1. Losses at the gene ends were 1 base for V and 8 bases for J; bases not matched to a gene: 10. The CDR3 loop spans 16 amino acids. Germline CDR1 SGHTA, CDR2 FQGNSA.

The chain links TRBV28 to TRBJ2-1; possibly TRBD1 for D (6 bases). Trimming took 6 bases from V and 1 from J, leaving 13 bases between them. This CDR3 spans 15 amino acids. The V gene's germline CDR1 is MDHEN and CDR2 SYDVKM. CDR3 nucleotide sequence: TGTGCCAGCAGGGCCACAGGGCCGTCCTACAATGAGCAGTTCTTC. As protein: CASRATGPSYNEQFF.

The V gene is TRBV10-1, the J gene TRBJ2-7; TRBD2 aligns across 7 bases. Germline V gene data show CDR1 as WNHNN and CDR2 as SYGVQD (reference sequence). The J segment lost 5 bases and the V segment lost 6 bases, leaving 13 bases of the junction unmatched. The CDR3 totals 15 residues. CDR3: CASRGSHGRNHEQYF. Written as DNA, the CDR3 is TGCGCCAGCAGGGGATCTCACGGGAGGAACCACGAGCAGTACTTC.

The CDR3 DNA is TGTGCCAGCAGCCATGGGGGGAGGGGGGAGAACTATGGCTACACCTTC. Its protein is CASSHGGRGENYGYTF. V is TRBV7-9 and J is TRBJ1-2; tentative D call: TRBD1 (6 bases). V was trimmed by 5 bases and J by 2 bases, leaving 18 bases between them. The CDR3 loop spans 16 amino acids. Germline V lookup: CDR1 SEHNR, CDR2 FQNEAQ (reference sequence). Using reference TRBV7-9 and TRBJ1-2 for the parts outside the CDR3, the full variable domain is DTGVSQNPRHKITKRGQNVTFRCDPISEHNRLYWYRQTLGQGPEFLTYFQNEAQLEKSRLLSDRFSAERPKGSFSTLEIQRTEQGDSAMYLCASSHGGRGENYGYTFGSGTRLTVV.

The rearrangement uses TRBV5-1 and TRBJ2-5, with TRBD2 identical over 9 bases. The V segment lost 4 bases and the J segment 5 bases; nucleotides outside the gene matches: 9. The CDR3 sequence is 15 residues long. Germline V lookup: CDR1 SGHRS, CDR2 YFSETQ. CDR3 residues: CASSNIAGEGETQYF. The CDR3 coding sequence is TGCGCCAGCAGCAACATAGCGGGAGAGGGCGAGACCCAGTACTTC.

This clone showed up just a few times. The rearrangement joins TRBV30 to TRBJ2-7; 7 bases line up with TRBD1. This CDR3 has 15 amino acids. Losses at the gene ends were 0 bases for V and 6 bases for J; bases not matched to a gene: 11. Per the germline V gene, CDR1 is GTSNPN and CDR2 is SVGIG (reference sequence). The CDR3, as DNA: TGTGCCTGGAGTGTTGGCGTGGAAACAGGGGCCGAGCAGTACTTC. This sequence encodes CAWSVGVETGAEQYF.

The chain links TRBV9 to TRBJ1-2, with 7 bases that match TRBD1. V dropped 4 bases and J dropped 7; count of bases not matched to a gene: 13. The CDR3 covers 15 residues. Germline CDR1 SGDLS, CDR2 YYNGEE. The CDR3 nucleotides read TGTGCCAGCAGCTGGGAGGTAGGGGGCTTGTCTGGCTACACCTTC. Its protein is CASSWEVGGLSGYTF. The full variable domain, its missing parts supplied by reference TRBV9 and TRBJ1-2, is DSGVTQTPKHLITATGQRVTLRCSPRSGDLSVYWYQQSLDQGLQFLIQYYNGEERAKGNILERFSAQQFPDLHSELNLSSLELGDSALYFCASSWEVGGLSGYTFGSGTRLTVV.

This clone was picked up a small number of times. The chain uses TRBV5-1 and TRBJ2-2; D remains unclear. The V end lost 2 bases, the J end lost 1 base, and 3 bases lay between the germline ends. Germline CDR1 and CDR2: SGHRS and YFSETQ. The CDR3 loop spans 13 amino acids. In DNA form, the CDR3 reads TGCGCCAGCAGCTTCGGGAACACCGGGGAGCTGTTTTTT. It is translated as CASSFGNTGELFF.

This chain connects TRBV7-9 to TRBJ2-2; the D gene is possibly TRBD2 (5 bases). The V end lost 4 bases, the J end lost 6 bases, and 12 bases lay between the germline ends. CDR3 size: 14 residues. From germline, CDR1 is SEHNR and CDR2 FQNEAQ (reference sequence). CDR3 residues: CASSSGEVAGELFF. Written as DNA, the CDR3 is TGTGCCAGCAGCTCCGGGGAAGTGGCCGGGGAGCTGTTTTTT.

V is TRBV9 and J is TRBJ2-3, with TRBD1 identical over 7 bases. From germline, CDR1 is SGDLS and CDR2 YYNGEE. This CDR3 comprises 12 residues. V gave up 3 bases and J gave up 5 bases; unmatched junction bases: 0. The CDR3 DNA reads TGTGCCAGCAGCGGACAGGGAGATACGCAGTATTTT. Amino acids: CASSGQGDTQYF.

The chain links TRBV7-3 to TRBJ2-7, with TRBD1 matching over 9 bases. This CDR3 has 15 amino acids. The V segment lost 8 bases and the J segment 7 bases; nucleotides outside the gene matches: 15. CDR1 is SGHTA, CDR2 FQGTGA, per germline. In nucleotides, the CDR3 is TGTGCCAGCGCAACACGGCCGGGACAGGGACAGGAGCAGTACTTC. Its protein product is CASATRPGQGQEQYF. Variable domain in full (rest from reference TRBV7-3 and TRBJ2-7): GAGVSQTPSNKVTEKGKYVELRCDPISGHTALYWYRQSLGQGPEFLIYFQGTGAADDSGLPNDRFFAVRPEGSVSTLKIQRTERGDSAVYLCASATRPGQGQEQYFGPGTRLTVT.

CDR3 region: CASTSFERQGRDGYTF. CDR3 bases: TGTGCCAGCACCAGCTTCGAGAGACAGGGGAGGGATGGCTACACCTTC. J is TRBJ1-2 and V is TRBV11-1, with TRBD1 identical over 8 bases. V gave up 7 bases and J gave up 6 bases; unmatched junction bases: 16. CDR1 and CDR2 from the germline V gene are SGHAT and FQDESV (reference sequence). The CDR3 loop spans 16 amino acids.

This clone was recorded a few times. The chain has TRBV21-1 and TRBJ2-5; the table's D call, TRBD1, was not checked against the DNA. TRBV21-1 is listed as a pseudogene. The CDR3 has 15 amino acids. CDR3 protein: CASSKDGTGQETQYF. The CDR3 region has the DNA TGTGCCAGCAGCAAAGATGGGACAGGGCAAGAGACCCAGTACTTC.

This clone appeared a few times. V gene TRBV18 combines with J gene TRBJ1-1; D uncertain. CDR1 KGHSH and CDR2 LQKENI come from the germline V gene. The V end was cut by 2 bases, the J end by 8 bases, with 12 bases between. CDR3 length equals 13 residues. The CDR3 DNA reads as TGTGCCAGCTCACCATCTAACCTGGAGGAAGCTTTCTTT. It specifies CASSPSNLEEAFF.